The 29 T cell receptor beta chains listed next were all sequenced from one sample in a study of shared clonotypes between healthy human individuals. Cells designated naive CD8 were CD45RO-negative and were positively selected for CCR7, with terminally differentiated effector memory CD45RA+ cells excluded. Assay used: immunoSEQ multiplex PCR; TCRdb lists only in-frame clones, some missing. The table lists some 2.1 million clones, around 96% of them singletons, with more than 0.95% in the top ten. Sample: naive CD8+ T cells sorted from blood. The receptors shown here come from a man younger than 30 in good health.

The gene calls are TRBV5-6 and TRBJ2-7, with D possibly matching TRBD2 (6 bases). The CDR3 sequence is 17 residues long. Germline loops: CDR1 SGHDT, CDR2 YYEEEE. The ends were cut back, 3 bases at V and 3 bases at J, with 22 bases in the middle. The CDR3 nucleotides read TGTGCCAGCAGCTCTCGGGCTAGCGATACTCCTGGCTACGAGCAGTACTTC. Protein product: CASSSRASDTPGYEQYF. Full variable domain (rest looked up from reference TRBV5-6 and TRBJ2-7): DAGVTQSPTHLIKTRGQQVTLRCSPKSGHDTVSWYQQALGQGPQFIFQYYEEEERQRGNFPDRFSGHQFPNYSSELNVNALLLGDSALYLCASSSRASDTPGYEQYFGPGTRLTVT.

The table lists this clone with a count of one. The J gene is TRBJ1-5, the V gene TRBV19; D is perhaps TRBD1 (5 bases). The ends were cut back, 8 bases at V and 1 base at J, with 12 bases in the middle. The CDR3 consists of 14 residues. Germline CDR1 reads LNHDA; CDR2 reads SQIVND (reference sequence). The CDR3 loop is CASLSRTSNQPQHF. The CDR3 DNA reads TGTGCCAGTCTATCGAGGACAAGCAATCAGCCCCAGCATTTT.

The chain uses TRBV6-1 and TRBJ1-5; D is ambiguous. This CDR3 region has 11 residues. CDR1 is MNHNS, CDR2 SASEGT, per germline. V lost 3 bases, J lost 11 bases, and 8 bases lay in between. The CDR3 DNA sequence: TGTGCCAGCAGTGAGTCTGGGGCCCAGCATTTT. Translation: CASSESGAQHF.

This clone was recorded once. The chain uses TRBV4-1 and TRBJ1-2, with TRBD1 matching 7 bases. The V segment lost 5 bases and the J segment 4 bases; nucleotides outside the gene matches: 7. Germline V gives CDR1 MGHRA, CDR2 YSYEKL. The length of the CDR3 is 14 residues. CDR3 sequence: CASSDKQGIYGYTF. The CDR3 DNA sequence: TGCGCCAGCAGCGACAAACAGGGGATCTATGGCTACACCTTC.

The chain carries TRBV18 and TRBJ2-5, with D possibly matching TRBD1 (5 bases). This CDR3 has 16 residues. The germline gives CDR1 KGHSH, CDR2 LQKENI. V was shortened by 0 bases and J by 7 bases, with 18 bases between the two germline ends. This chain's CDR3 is CASSPPFGASSVTQYF. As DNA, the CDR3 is TGTGCCAGCTCACCACCTTTTGGGGCCAGTAGTGTGACCCAGTACTTC.

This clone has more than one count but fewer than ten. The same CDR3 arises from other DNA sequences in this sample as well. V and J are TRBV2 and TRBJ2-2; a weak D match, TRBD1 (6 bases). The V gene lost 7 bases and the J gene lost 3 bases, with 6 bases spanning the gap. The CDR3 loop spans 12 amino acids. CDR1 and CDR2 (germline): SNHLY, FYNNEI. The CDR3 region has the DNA TGTGCCAGCAACAGGGACACCGGGGAGCTGTTTTTT. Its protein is CASNRDTGELFF. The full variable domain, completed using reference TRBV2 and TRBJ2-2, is EPEVTQTPSHQVTQMGQEVILRCVPISNHLYFYWYRQILGQKVEFLVSFYNNEISEKSEIFDDQFSVERPDGSNFTLKIRSTKLEDSAMYFCASNRDTGELFFGEGSRLTVL.

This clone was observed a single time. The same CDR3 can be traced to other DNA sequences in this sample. CDR3 sequence: CASSQRVGETQYF. CDR3 bases: TGCGCCAGCAGCCAGAGGGTTGGGGAGACCCAGTACTTC. The rearrangement uses TRBV4-1 and TRBJ2-5; a weak D match, TRBD2 (5 bases). From germline, CDR1 is MGHRA and CDR2 YSYEKL. The CDR3 extends over 13 amino acids. V lost 3 bases and J lost 5, with 10 bases in between.

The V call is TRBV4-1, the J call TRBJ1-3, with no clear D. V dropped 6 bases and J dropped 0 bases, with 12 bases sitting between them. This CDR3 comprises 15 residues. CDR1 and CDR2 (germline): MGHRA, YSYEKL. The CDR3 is CASSPDYSSGNTIYF. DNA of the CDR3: TGCGCCAGCAGTCCTGATTATTCCTCTGGAAACACCATATATTTT.

CDR3: CAWRDDPGRGSPLHF. In DNA form, the CDR3 reads TGTGCCTGGAGGGACGACCCAGGACGCGGCTCACCCCTCCACTTT. The chain combines TRBV30 with TRBJ1-6; D not certain. The CDR3 length is 15 residues. Per the germline V gene, CDR1 is GTSNPN and CDR2 is SVGIG (reference sequence). The V end lost 3 bases, the J end lost 10 bases, and 19 bases lay between the germline ends.

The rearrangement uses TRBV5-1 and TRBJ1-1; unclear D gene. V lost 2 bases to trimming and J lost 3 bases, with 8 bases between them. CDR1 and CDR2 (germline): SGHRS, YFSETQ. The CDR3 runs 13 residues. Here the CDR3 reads CASSFGGYTEAFF. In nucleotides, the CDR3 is TGCGCCAGCAGCTTCGGAGGGTACACTGAAGCTTTCTTT.

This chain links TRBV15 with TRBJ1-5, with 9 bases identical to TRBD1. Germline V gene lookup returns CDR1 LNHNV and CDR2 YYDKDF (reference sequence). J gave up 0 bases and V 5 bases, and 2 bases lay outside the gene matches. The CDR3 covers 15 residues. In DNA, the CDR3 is TGTGCCACCAGCGGACAGGGGTATAGCAATCAGCCCCAGCATTTT. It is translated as CATSGQGYSNQPQHF.

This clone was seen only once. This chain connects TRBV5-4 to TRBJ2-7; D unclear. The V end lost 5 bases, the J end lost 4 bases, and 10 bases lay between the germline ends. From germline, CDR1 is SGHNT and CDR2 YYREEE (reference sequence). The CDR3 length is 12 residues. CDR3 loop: CASSDDLYEQYF. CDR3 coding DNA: TGTGCCAGCAGTGACGACCTTTACGAGCAGTACTTC. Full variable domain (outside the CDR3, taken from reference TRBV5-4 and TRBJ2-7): ETGVTQSPTHLIKTRGQQVTLRCSSQSGHNTVSWYQQALGQGPQFIFQYYREEENGRGNFPPRFSGLQFPNYSSELNVNALELDDSALYLCASSDDLYEQYFGPGTRLTVT.

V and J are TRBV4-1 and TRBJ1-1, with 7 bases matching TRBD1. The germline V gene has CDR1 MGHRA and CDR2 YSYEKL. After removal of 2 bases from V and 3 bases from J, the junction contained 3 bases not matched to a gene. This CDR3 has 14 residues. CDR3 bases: TGCGCCAGCAGCCAACAGGGGGGGGACACTGAAGCTTTCTTT. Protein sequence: CASSQQGGDTEAFF.

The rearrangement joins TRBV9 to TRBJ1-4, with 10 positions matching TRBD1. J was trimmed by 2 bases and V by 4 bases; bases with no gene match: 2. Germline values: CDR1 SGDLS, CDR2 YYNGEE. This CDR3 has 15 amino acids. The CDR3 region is CASSLGQGTNEKLFF. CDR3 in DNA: TGTGCCAGCAGCCTGGGACAGGGGACTAATGAAAAACTGTTTTTT.

CDR3 bases: TGCGCCAGCAGCCAGGCACAGGGGGATCGCAATCAGCCCCAGCATTTT. Encoded protein: CASSQAQGDRNQPQHF. This chain connects TRBV4-1 to TRBJ1-5; 8 nucleotides align to TRBD1. V was pared by 3 bases and J by 2 bases, with 6 bases of the junction left unmatched. The CDR3 sequence is 16 residues long. Germline loops: CDR1 MGHRA, CDR2 YSYEKL.

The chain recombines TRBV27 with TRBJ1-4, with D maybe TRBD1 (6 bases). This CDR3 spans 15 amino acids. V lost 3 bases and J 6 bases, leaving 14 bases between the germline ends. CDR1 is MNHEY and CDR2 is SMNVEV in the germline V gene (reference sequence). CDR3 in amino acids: CASSLGTGSDEKLFF. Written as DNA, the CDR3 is TGTGCCAGCAGTTTGGGAACAGGGAGCGATGAAAAACTGTTTTTT.

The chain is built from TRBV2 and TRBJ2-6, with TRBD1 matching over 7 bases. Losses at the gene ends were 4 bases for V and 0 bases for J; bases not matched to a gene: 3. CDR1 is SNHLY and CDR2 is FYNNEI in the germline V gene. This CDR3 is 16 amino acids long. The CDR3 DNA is TGTGCCAGCAGTGTTGACAGGGACTCTGGGGCCAACGTCCTGACTTTC. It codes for CASSVDRDSGANVLTF.

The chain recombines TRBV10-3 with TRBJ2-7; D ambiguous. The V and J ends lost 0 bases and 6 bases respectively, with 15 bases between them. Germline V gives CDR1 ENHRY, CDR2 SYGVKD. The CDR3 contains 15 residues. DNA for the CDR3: TGTGCCATCAGTGAGTCTCGACTGGCCCTGATCGAGCAGTACTTC. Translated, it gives CAISESRLALIEQYF.

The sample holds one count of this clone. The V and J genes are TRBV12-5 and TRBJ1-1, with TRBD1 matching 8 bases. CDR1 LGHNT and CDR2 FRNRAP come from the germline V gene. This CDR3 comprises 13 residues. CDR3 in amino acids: CAPRGQVITEAFF. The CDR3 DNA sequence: TGTGCACCCCGGGGACAGGTGATCACTGAAGCTTTCTTT.

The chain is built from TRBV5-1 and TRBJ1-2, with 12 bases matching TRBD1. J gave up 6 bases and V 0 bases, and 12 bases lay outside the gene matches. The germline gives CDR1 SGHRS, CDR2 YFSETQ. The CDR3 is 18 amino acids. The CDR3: CASSLDTGTGGYGDGYTF. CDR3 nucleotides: TGCGCCAGCAGCTTGGACACCGGGACAGGGGGCTATGGGGATGGCTACACCTTC.

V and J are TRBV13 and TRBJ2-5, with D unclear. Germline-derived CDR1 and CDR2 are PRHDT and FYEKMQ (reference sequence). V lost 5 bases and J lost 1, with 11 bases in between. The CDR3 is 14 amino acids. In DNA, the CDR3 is TGTGCCAGCAGCCGCCGAGCCGTCCAAGAGACCCAGTACTTC. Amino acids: CASSRRAVQETQYF.

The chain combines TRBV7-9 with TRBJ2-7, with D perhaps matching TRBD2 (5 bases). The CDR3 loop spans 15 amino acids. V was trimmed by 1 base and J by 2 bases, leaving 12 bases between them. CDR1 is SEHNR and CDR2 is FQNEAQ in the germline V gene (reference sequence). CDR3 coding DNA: TGTGCCAGCAGCTTAGTTTTAGACTATCCCTACGAGCAGTACTTC. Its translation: CASSLVLDYPYEQYF.

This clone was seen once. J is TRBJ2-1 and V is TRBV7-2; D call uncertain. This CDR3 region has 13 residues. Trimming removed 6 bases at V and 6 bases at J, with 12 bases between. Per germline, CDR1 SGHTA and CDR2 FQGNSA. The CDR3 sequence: CASSQTPRNEQFF. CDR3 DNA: TGTGCCAGCAGTCAGACCCCCCGCAATGAGCAGTTCTTC.

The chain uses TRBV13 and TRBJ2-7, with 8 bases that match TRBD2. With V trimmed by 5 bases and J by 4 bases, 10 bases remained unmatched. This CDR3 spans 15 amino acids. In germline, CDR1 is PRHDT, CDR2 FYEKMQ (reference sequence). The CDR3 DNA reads TGTGCCAGCAGCCCCGGGGGGGAGGCTACTTACGAGCAGTACTTC. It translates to CASSPGGEATYEQYF.

The CDR3: CASSVIQGNTEAFF. The CDR3 coding sequence is TGTGCCAGCAGTGTCATACAGGGAAACACTGAAGCTTTCTTT. This chain uses TRBV28 with TRBJ1-1; TRBD1 might be the D (6 bases). Germline assignment: CDR1 MDHEN and CDR2 SYDVKM. V lost 5 bases and J 2 bases, leaving 12 bases between the germline ends. There are 14 residues in the CDR3. The entire variable domain, with the rest obtained from reference TRBV28 and TRBJ1-1, is as follows: DVKVTQSSRYLVKRTGEKVFLECVQDMDHENMFWYRQDPGLGLRLIYFSYDVKMKEKGDIPEGYSVSREKKERFSLILESASTNQTSMYLCASSVIQGNTEAFFGQGTRLTVV.

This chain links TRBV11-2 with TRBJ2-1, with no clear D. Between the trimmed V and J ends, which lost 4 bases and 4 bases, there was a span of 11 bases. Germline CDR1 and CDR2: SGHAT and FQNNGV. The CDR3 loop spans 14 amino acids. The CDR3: CASSSDRSYNEQFF. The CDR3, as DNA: TGTGCCAGCAGCTCAGATCGGTCTTACAATGAGCAGTTCTTC. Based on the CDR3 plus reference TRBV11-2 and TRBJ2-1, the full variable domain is EAGVAQSPRYKIIEKRQSVAFWCNPISGHATLYWYQQILGQGPKLLIQFQNNGVVDDSQLPKDRFSAERLKGVDSTLKIQPAKLEDSAVYLCASSSDRSYNEQFFGPGTRLTVL.

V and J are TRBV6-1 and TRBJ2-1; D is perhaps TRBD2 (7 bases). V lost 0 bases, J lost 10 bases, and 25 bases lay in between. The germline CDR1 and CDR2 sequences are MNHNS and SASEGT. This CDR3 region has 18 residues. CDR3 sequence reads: CASSEAPGGADRILEQFF. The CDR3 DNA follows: TGTGCCAGCAGTGAAGCTCCTGGGGGGGCAGATAGAATATTAGAGCAGTTCTTC.

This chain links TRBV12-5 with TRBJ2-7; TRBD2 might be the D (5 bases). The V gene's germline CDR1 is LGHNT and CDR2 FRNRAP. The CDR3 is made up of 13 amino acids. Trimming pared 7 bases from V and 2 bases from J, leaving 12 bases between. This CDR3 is CASASGFTYEQYF. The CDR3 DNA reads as TGTGCTAGTGCCTCGGGGTTCACCTACGAGCAGTACTTC. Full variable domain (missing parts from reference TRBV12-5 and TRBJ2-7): DARVTQTPRHKVTEMGQEVTMRCQPILGHNTVFWYRQTMMQGLELLAYFRNRAPLDDSGMPKDRFSAEMPDATLATLKIQPSEPRDSAVYFCASASGFTYEQYFGPGTRLTVT.

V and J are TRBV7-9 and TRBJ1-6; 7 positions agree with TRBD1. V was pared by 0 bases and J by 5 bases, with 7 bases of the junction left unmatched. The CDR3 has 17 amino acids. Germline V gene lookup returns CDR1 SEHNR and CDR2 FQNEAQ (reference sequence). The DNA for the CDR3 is TGTGCCAGCAGCTTAGCCAGCCCAGGGGGAGATAATTCACCCCTCCACTTT. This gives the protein CASSLASPGGDNSPLHF.